The 26 T cell receptor beta chains listed next were all sequenced from one sample in a study of T-cell reconstitution after alpha-beta-depleted transplantation in children. The TCRbeta library was prepared with unique molecular identifiers. One entry per CDR3 protein, called by TCRdb with MiXCR from the PCR reads. This sample has some 200,000 distinct CDR3 sequences, with more than 14% found just once. The specimen was PBMCs from the stem cell graft donor, collected from the stem cell graft. These receptors came from a human donor who donated a stem cell graft to a child with acute lymphoblastic leukemia.

This clonotype was seen many times. The junction does not match germline at one end; this may be a read error. The chain uses TRBV3-1 and TRBJ2-1; 8 nucleotides align to TRBD1. Germline CDR1 LGHDT, CDR2 YNNKEL (reference sequence). This CDR3 spans 12 amino acids. DNA of the CDR3: TGTGCCAGCAGCCAAGGGACAGGGTCGGGGCTCTTC. Translating gives CASSQGTGSGLF.

This clonotype was picked up many times. The genes are TRBV29-1 and TRBJ1-1; D gene ambiguous. CDR1 and CDR2 from the germline V gene are SQVTM and ANQGSEA. V was pared by 3 bases and J by 1 base, with 3 bases between. CDR3 size: 11 residues. This CDR3 is CSVDRNTEAFF. The CDR3 region has the DNA TGCAGCGTTGATAGGAACACTGAAGCTTTCTTT.

This clonotype was detected ten times or more. This chain uses TRBV5-1 with TRBJ2-7, with 10 nucleotides matching TRBD1. The CDR3 has 15 residues. Per germline, CDR1 SGHRS and CDR2 YFSETQ. With 1 base clipped from V and 5 bases from J, the junction kept 6 bases outside the gene matches. CDR3 amino acids: CASSLRRDRGDEQYF. The CDR3 DNA sequence: TGCGCCAGCAGCTTGCGGAGGGACAGGGGCGACGAGCAGTACTTC.

This clonotype showed up just once. V is TRBV7-9 and J is TRBJ1-5; the D gene is possibly TRBD1 (5 bases). V was trimmed by 5 bases and J by 6 bases, leaving 11 bases between them. The CDR3 contains 13 residues. Looked up from germline, CDR1 is SEHNR and CDR2 is FQNEAQ (reference sequence). The CDR3 loop reads CASSPGVAQPQHF. The CDR3, as DNA: TGTGCCAGCAGCCCGGGGGTCGCTCAGCCCCAGCATTTT.

This clonotype has at least ten counts. The chain uses TRBV10-3 and TRBJ2-7; tentatively, D is TRBD1 (6 bases). The CDR3 runs 16 residues. Germline V gene lookup returns CDR1 ENHRY and CDR2 SYGVKD. Deletions cut 4 bases from V and 2 bases from J, with 18 bases between. CDR3 region: CAISARNQGFPYEQYF. The CDR3 DNA reads as TGTGCCATCAGTGCCCGAAACCAGGGGTTCCCCTACGAGCAGTACTTC.

This clonotype was picked up many times. The rearrangement links TRBV24-1 to TRBJ2-7, with D perhaps TRBD1 (6 bases). The germline V gene encodes CDR1 KGHDR and CDR2 SFDVKD. Trimming removed 3 bases at V and 2 bases at J, with 13 bases between. The CDR3 loop spans 15 amino acids. The CDR3 DNA sequence: TGTGCCACCAGTGATAGAGACAGGTCGCCCTACGAGCAGTACTTC. It codes for CATSDRDRSPYEQYF.

The rearrangement joins TRBV19 to TRBJ1-5; 10 bases align to TRBD1. V dropped 3 bases and J dropped 6; count of bases not matched to a gene: 8. CDR3 length: 16 amino acids. In germline, CDR1 is LNHDA, CDR2 SQIVND (reference sequence). CDR3 loop: CASSIIGQGEGQPQHF. CDR3 sequence (DNA): TGTGCCAGTAGTATCATTGGACAGGGGGAGGGTCAGCCCCAGCATTTT.

V gene TRBV13 combines with J gene TRBJ2-3; maybe TRBD2 (6 bases). This CDR3 has 15 amino acids. V was clipped by 7 bases and J by 3 bases, with 17 bases between them. Germline V gene data show CDR1 as PRHDT and CDR2 as FYEKMQ (reference sequence). As DNA, the CDR3 is TGTGCCAGCACCACAGGCTTCGGGAGTACAGATACGCAGTATTTT. Its protein product is CASTTGFGSTDTQYF.

This clonotype was seen ten or more times. DNA of the CDR3: TGCAGCGTTAGGGTCATGAACACTGAAGCTTTCTTT. Translation gives CSVRVMNTEAFF. The chain employs TRBV29-1 and TRBJ1-1; D is unclear. V lost 5 bases, J lost 0 bases, and 7 bases lay in between. CDR3 size: 12 residues. CDR1 is SQVTM and CDR2 is ANQGSEA in the germline V gene.

This clonotype was observed at least ten times. This sequence joins TRBV5-1 and TRBJ2-1, with a weak D call TRBD1 (5 bases). Trimming stripped 4 bases from V and 4 bases from J, with 15 bases between. Per germline, CDR1 SGHRS and CDR2 YFSETQ. The CDR3 extends over 15 amino acids. CDR3 region: CASSRVAGRYNEQFF. The CDR3, as DNA: TGCGCCAGCAGCCGAGTGGCAGGGCGTTACAATGAGCAGTTCTTC.

This clonotype appeared many times. The J gene is TRBJ1-1, the V gene TRBV5-1, with 7 positions matching TRBD1. The J segment lost 8 bases and the V segment lost 0 bases, leaving 10 bases of the junction unmatched. Germline CDR1 and CDR2: SGHRS and YFSETQ. The CDR3 is made up of 15 amino acids. The CDR3 DNA reads TGCGCCAGCAGCTTGGATGGAGGGGGCAGGTCGGAAGCTTTCTTT. Translating gives CASSLDGGGRSEAFF.

This sequence joins TRBV2 and TRBJ2-5; D possibly corresponds to TRBD2 (5 bases). The CDR3 is 15 residues long. Trimming took off 7 bases at V and 5 bases at J, with 20 bases between the two ends. CDR1 and CDR2 from the germline V gene are SNHLY and FYNNEI. The CDR3 DNA sequence: TGTGCCAGCATACTTGGACTTGCGATGGGGGAGACCCAGTACTTC. This encodes CASILGLAMGETQYF.

This clonotype came up many times. The rearrangement uses TRBV5-1 and TRBJ2-6; D possibly corresponds to TRBD1 (5 bases). Germline-derived CDR1 and CDR2 are SGHRS and YFSETQ. With 0 bases removed from V and 3 bases from J, the gap between germline ends came to 13 bases. The CDR3 length is 17 residues. The CDR3 bases are TGCGCCAGCAGCTTGGATGGGGCTAAGGGTGGGGCCAACGTCCTGACTTTC. Its translation: CASSLDGAKGGANVLTF. Complete variable domain (other parts from reference TRBV5-1 and TRBJ2-6): KAGVTQTPRYLIKTRGQQVTLSCSPISGHRSVSWYQQTPGQGLQFLFEYFSETQRNKGNFPGRFSGRQFSNSRSEMNVSTLELGDSALYLCASSLDGAKGGANVLTFGAGSRLTVL.

This clonotype has a count of ten or more. The J gene is TRBJ2-4, the V gene TRBV20-1, with 7 bases matching TRBD1. V lost 6 bases to trimming and J lost 0 bases; unmatched junction nucleotides: 5. CDR1 and CDR2 (germline): DFQATT, SNEGSKA (reference sequence). The CDR3 runs 14 residues. This chain's CDR3 is CSASHRGAKNIQYF. The CDR3 DNA is TGCAGTGCGAGTCACAGGGGAGCCAAAAACATTCAGTACTTC.

This clonotype was seen at least ten times. This chain joins TRBV7-6 and TRBJ2-1; D call uncertain. CDR3 length equals 13 residues. The germline gives CDR1 SGHVS, CDR2 FNYEAQ. Trimming left V 2 bases short and J 7 bases short, with 9 bases between. Written as DNA, the CDR3 is TGTGCCAGCAGCTTAAGCCGGGCGAATGAGCAGTTCTTC. Translation gives CASSLSRANEQFF.

Worth noting for this clonotype: This may come from a read error, since a much larger clone is one base off. The chain carries TRBV5-1 and TRBJ2-1, with 9 bases identical to TRBD2. Germline V CDR1 and CDR2: SGHRS, YFSETQ. The V gene end was trimmed by 0 bases and the J gene end by 8 bases; junction bases not matched to a gene: 9. The CDR3 consists of 16 residues. The CDR3 sequence: CASSLGPGLAHDEQFF. CDR3 DNA: TGCGCCAGCAGCTTGGGACCGGGACTAGCACATGATGAGCAGTTCTTC. Looking up the rest from reference TRBV5-1 and TRBJ2-1 gives the full variable domain: KAGVTQTPRYLIKTRGQQVTLSCSPISGHRSVSWYQQTPGQGLQFLFEYFSETQRNKGNFPGRFSGRQFSNSRSEMNVSTLELGDSALYLCASSLGPGLAHDEQFFGPGTRLTVL.

At least ten counts were recorded for this clonotype. Relative to the germline gene, one junction end is altered; a read error may explain this. The chain is built from TRBV5-1 and TRBJ1-1, with a tentative D call TRBD1 (6 bases). CDR3 length equals 15 residues. Germline V gene data show CDR1 as SGHRS and CDR2 as YFSETQ. The chain's CDR3 is CASSLEGGTATEAFF. CDR3 nucleotide sequence: TGCGCCAGCAGTTTGGAAGGGGGAACGGCCACTGAAGCTTTCTTT.

This clonotype was counted at least ten times. The CDR3 DNA sequence: TGCGCCAGCAAACTGGGGAGTACAGATTTGAGCTCTGGGGCCAACGTCCTGACTTTC. Its protein is CASKLGSTDLSSGANVLTF. The gene calls are TRBV5-1 and TRBJ2-6; a possible D gene is TRBD2 (5 bases). Trimming shortened V by 6 bases and J by 0 bases, and 22 bases separated the two germline ends. CDR3 length: 19 amino acids. Germline V gene data show CDR1 as SGHRS and CDR2 as YFSETQ.

This clonotype was recorded at least ten times. The chain employs TRBV5-1 and TRBJ2-3, with D possibly being TRBD2 (5 bases). V lost 4 bases and J 0 bases, leaving 9 bases between the germline ends. The CDR3 has 14 amino acids. Germline CDR1 SGHRS, CDR2 YFSETQ. This CDR3 reads CASSDYPSTDTQYF. The DNA for the CDR3 is TGCGCCAGCAGCGACTACCCTAGCACAGATACGCAGTATTTT.

There are many counts of this clonotype. The V and J genes are TRBV7-2 and TRBJ2-2; tentatively, D is TRBD1 (7 bases). The V gene's germline CDR1 is SGHTA and CDR2 FQGNSA. This CDR3 contains 17 residues. V gave up 4 bases and J gave up 2 bases, with 17 bases separating them. CDR3 region: CASSSWRGTANTGELFF. The CDR3, as DNA: TGTGCCAGCAGCTCTTGGAGGGGGACAGCCAACACCGGGGAGCTGTTTTTT. The full variable domain, rest sourced from reference TRBV7-2 and TRBJ2-2, is GAGVSQSPSNKVTEKGKDVELRCDPISGHTALYWYRQSLGQGLEFLIYFQGNSAPDKSGLPSDRFSAERTGGSVSTLTIQRTQQEDSAVYLCASSSWRGTANTGELFFGEGSRLTVL.

This clonotype was seen ten or more times. The chain uses TRBV29-1 and TRBJ1-1; TRBD1 agrees at 9 bases. The CDR3 contains 15 residues. The germline gives CDR1 SQVTM, CDR2 ANQGSEA. V trimming: 5 bases; J trimming: 5 bases; junction bases outside the gene matches: 12. In DNA, the CDR3 is TGCAGCGTTCTACAGGGGGCGGTAGGAGGGACTGAAGCTTTCTTT. Amino acid sequence: CSVLQGAVGGTEAFF.

The CDR3 DNA sequence: TGTGCCAGCCTCCTTCCGGGACTAGCGGGAGGTCATTCTGTCACAGATACGCAGTATTTT. Residues: CASLLPGLAGGHSVTDTQYF. This chain uses TRBV12-3 or TRBV12-4 with TRBJ2-3, with 15 bases fitting TRBD2. This CDR3 has 20 residues. V gave up 8 bases and J gave up 2 bases; unmatched junction bases: 17.

This clonotype showed up many times. This rearrangement joins TRBV12-3 or TRBV12-4 to TRBJ2-2, with D perhaps matching TRBD1 (6 bases). Trimming pared 4 bases from V and 1 base from J, leaving 10 bases between. CDR3 length: 15 amino acids. The CDR3 sequence is CASSWGPENTGELFF. The CDR3 DNA follows: TGTGCCAGCAGTTGGGGGCCGGAGAACACCGGGGAGCTGTTTTTT.

This clonotype was recorded at least ten times. The rearrangement uses TRBV12-3 or TRBV12-4 and TRBJ1-5; D is possibly TRBD1 (6 bases). V lost 6 bases, J lost 7 bases, and 22 bases lay in between. This CDR3 spans 16 amino acids. CDR3 region: CASSPSQGQRGQPQHF. The CDR3 DNA follows: TGTGCCAGCAGCCCTTCACAAGGACAGAGGGGACAGCCCCAGCATTTT.

The V call is TRBV11-1, the J call TRBJ2-3; 12 bases line up with TRBD2. The trim removed 2 bases at V and 2 bases at J, leaving 5 bases unmatched. CDR1 and CDR2 from the germline V gene are SGHAT and FQDESV (reference sequence). The CDR3 covers 17 residues. CDR3 nucleotides: TGTGCCAGCAGCTTAAAGACTAGCGGGAGTAACACAGATACGCAGTATTTT. Its translation: CASSLKTSGSNTDTQYF.

The chain employs TRBV12-3 or TRBV12-4 and TRBJ2-1; no reliable D call. CDR3 length equals 15 residues. V lost 5 bases to trimming and J lost 5 bases, with 16 bases between them. The CDR3 protein is CASSPSRSRNNEQFF. The DNA for the CDR3 is TGTGCCAGCAGTCCAAGCCGGAGTAGGAACAATGAGCAGTTCTTC.